A selection of T cell receptor beta chains follows, all from one sample in a study of blood T cells in healthy people across ages. TCRdb passed the 5' RACE reads through MiXCR, listing each CDR3 protein once. The sample lists about 1.6 million distinct CDR3 sequences, roughly 32% occurring once. Sequencing was carried out using blood. All receptors derive from a woman aged 25-40 years in good health. Both conserved end residues are part of each CDR3. A D gene is named only where the DNA matches it firmly. Part of the rows lack a size; the others show once, few, many or a class for expanded clones.

v_gene	j_gene	d_gene	abundance	CDR3nt	CDR3aa
TRBV20-1	TRBJ2-1	TRBD1	.	TGCAGTGCTAGGGTCAACAGGGGCAAAATTGTCTACAATGAGCAGTTCTTC	CSARVNRGKIVYNEQFF
TRBV5-1	TRBJ1-5	TRBD1	.	TGCGCCAGCAGCTTGGATGGACAGGTTCGGCAGCCCCAGCATTTT	CASSLDGQVRQPQHF
TRBV10-3	TRBJ2-2	.	many	TGTGCCATCAGTCGGCAGGGTACCACCGGGGAGCTGTTTTTT	CAISRQGTTGELFF
TRBV24-1	TRBJ1-2	.	few	TGTGCCACCAGTAGGGACAACACCTTC	CATSRDNTF
TRBV28	TRBJ2-6	TRBD1	.	TGTGCCAGCAGGCCCCGGACAGGGGCACCTGGGGCCAACGTCCTGACTTTC	CASRPRTGAPGANVLTF
TRBV18	TRBJ2-5	.	few	TGTGCCAGCTCACCACCCATGGAGGTGCCGGGAGAGACCCAGTACTTC	CASSPPMEVPGETQYF
TRBV27	TRBJ2-7	TRBD2	few	TGTGCCAGTAACCCTAGCGGGGGGCTCTCCTACGAGCAGTACTTC	CASNPSGGLSYEQYF
TRBV30	TRBJ2-7	TRBD1	.	TGTGCCTGGAGGGACAGGGGTGGAACCTACGAGCAGTACTTC	CAWRDRGGTYEQYF
TRBV20-1	TRBJ1-4	TRBD1	few	TGCAGTGCTAGTATGCCCCACAGGGGTGAAAAACTGTTTTTT	CSASMPHRGEKLFF
TRBV7-9	TRBJ1-6	TRBD1	.	TGTGCCAGCACCCCGACAGGGATGTCACCCCTCCACTTT	CASTPTGMSPLHF
TRBV3-1	TRBJ1-4	.	few	TGTGCCAGCAGCCAATTTGAAAAACTGTTTTTT	CASSQFEKLFF
TRBV6-6	TRBJ2-7	TRBD1	.	TGTGCCAGCAGTTTCAAACGACCGGGACAGGGAGGCGAGCAGTACTTC	CASSFKRPGQGGEQYF
TRBV4-1	TRBJ2-3	.	few	TGCGCCAGCAGCCCTGTCGGGCTCTCCGAGGGGCAGTATTTT	CASSPVGLSEGQYF
TRBV2	TRBJ2-7	.	.	TGTGCCAGCTTGAGGACTTTTTTCTACGAGCAGTACTTC	CASLRTFFYEQYF
TRBV3-1	TRBJ1-2	TRBD1	few	TGTGCCAGCAGCCAAGTGACAGGGACCTATGGCTACACCTTC	CASSQVTGTYGYTF
TRBV20-1	TRBJ2-1	TRBD2	.	TGCAGTGCTACCAATAGCGGGAGGTCAAGCGGGCAGTTCTTC	CSATNSGRSSGQFF
TRBV11-2	TRBJ2-3	TRBD2	few	TGTGCCAGCAGCCACCGGGGGCTAGCGGGGACAGATACGCAGTATTTT	CASSHRGLAGTDTQYF
TRBV7-2	TRBJ2-7	.	.	TGTGCCAGCAGCTTAGTATCCAGGGGTAAGGACGAGCAGTACTTC	CASSLVSRGKDEQYF
TRBV27	TRBJ2-3	TRBD2	few	TGTGCCAGCAGTAGCGGGAGGGCCGACCGACCCGCAGATACGCAGTATTTT	CASSSGRADRPADTQYF
TRBV9	TRBJ2-5	.	many	TGTGCCAGCAGCCGGGACACTCAGCAGGAGACCCAGTACTTC	CASSRDTQQETQYF
TRBV18	TRBJ2-5	.	.	TGTGCCAGCTCAACATTCGGGGACCCTAAAGAGACCCAGTACTTC	CASSTFGDPKETQYF
TRBV4-1	TRBJ2-7	.	.	TGCGCCAGCTCAGGGGCCCTTAGCAACGAGCAGTACTTC	CASSGALSNEQYF
TRBV6-6	TRBJ2-7	.	.	TGTGCCAGCGGTCGACAGTTTGCCTACGAGCAGTACTTC	CASGRQFAYEQYF
TRBV20-1	TRBJ2-6	.	few	TGCAGTGTTCGCCTAGGGGGCTCTGGGGCCAACGTCCTGACTTTC	CSVRLGGSGANVLTF
TRBV5-1	TRBJ1-2	.	.	TGCGCCAGCAGCTTGCGGTCCGGGAGAATCGCGGATGGCTACACCTTC	CASSLRSGRIADGYTF
TRBV12-3/TRBV12-4	TRBJ1-2	.	many	TGTGCCAGCAGCCGGCAGGGAGGCTATGGCTACACCTTC	CASSRQGGYGYTF
TRBV20-1	TRBJ2-5	TRBD1	many	TGCAGTGCTAACGGACAGGGGGTGATTGTGACCCAGTACTTC	CSANGQGVIVTQYF
TRBV6-5	TRBJ2-3	TRBD1	.	TGTGCCAGCAGTTTCCGGACAGGGGGAGATACGCAGTATTTT	CASSFRTGGDTQYF
TRBV27	TRBJ1-2	TRBD1	.	TGTGCCAGCAGATATATTCTGGACAGGGATGGCTACACCTTC	CASRYILDRDGYTF
TRBV4-2	TRBJ2-5	TRBD1	.	TGTGCCAGCAGCCAAGGGGACAGGGATCTCAACGAGCGGTACTTC	CASSQGDRDLNERYF
TRBV20-1	TRBJ2-3	TRBD2	.	TGCAGTGCTAGAGAGGGGGGGCTAGCGGGGGCAGATACGCAGTATTTT	CSAREGGLAGADTQYF
TRBV27	TRBJ2-2	.	once	TGTGCCAGCAGTTCCAAGGGGAGCGGGGAGCTGTTTTTT	CASSSKGSGELFF
TRBV28	TRBJ2-7	TRBD1	.	TGTGCCAGCAGTTTAGGACAGGCCCGAAGCGTGCAGTACTTC	CASSLGQARSVQYF
TRBV2	TRBJ1-1	.	.	TGTGCCAGCAGTGAAGCGCTTGATCCTGGAGAAGCTTTCTTT	CASSEALDPGEAFF
TRBV5-1	TRBJ1-4	TRBD1	.	TGCGCCAGCAGCCAACAGGGGGATAATGAAAAACTGTTTTTT	CASSQQGDNEKLFF
TRBV5-1	TRBJ2-1	TRBD1	.	TGCGCCAGCAGCGTATCATTAGGGGGCTCGGATGAGCAGTTCTTC	CASSVSLGGSDEQFF
TRBV20-1	TRBJ2-5	TRBD1	few	TGCAGTGCCACGGGACAGGGGCTCGGTGGGCGGGAGACCCAGTACTTC	CSATGQGLGGRETQYF
TRBV7-9	TRBJ2-3	TRBD2	.	TGTGCCAGCAGCACCCTAGCGGGAGAGGGCAGCACAGATACGCAGTATTTT	CASSTLAGEGSTDTQYF
TRBV12-3/TRBV12-4	TRBJ2-7	.	.	TGTGCCAGCACCCAAAAAGGGGCAGGACCCTACGAGCAGTACTTC	CASTQKGAGPYEQYF
TRBV28	TRBJ2-7	.	.	TGTGCCAGCAGCTCCCCCCGGAGCGCCCTGCTCTCCTACGAGCAGTACTTC	CASSSPRSALLSYEQYF
TRBV20-1	TRBJ1-1	TRBD1	.	TGCAGTGCTAGACCCAGGACAGGGCAGCCCAAAGCTTTCTTT	CSARPRTGQPKAFF
TRBV13	TRBJ2-1	TRBD2	.	TGTGCCAGCAGCCTCACCGGGACTAGGACGACTAATGAGCGGTTCTTC	CASSLTGTRTTNERFF
TRBV6-2/TRBV6-3	TRBJ1-1	.	.	TGTGCCAGCAGTTACGACTCTTCCGGGTGCACTGAAGCTTTCTTT	CASSYDSSGCTEAFF
TRBV20-1	TRBJ2-5	.	.	TGCAGTGCCCACGCCTTTGAAGAGACCCAGTACTTC	CSAHAFEETQYF
TRBV3-1	TRBJ2-7	.	.	TGTGCCAGCAGCCACGGGGGCACCTACAATGAGCAGTACTTC	CASSHGGTYNEQYF
TRBV7-9	TRBJ1-4	.	.	TGTGCCAGCAGCTTATCCCAGAATGAAAAACTGTTTTTT	CASSLSQNEKLFF
TRBV7-3	TRBJ1-2	.	once	TGTGCCAGCAGCTTAACAGGGGGTTCGGACTATGGCTACACCTTC	CASSLTGGSDYGYTF